This TCR beta chain was documented in a study of cytomegalovirus exposure and HLA in healthy donors. A multiplex PCR was run with 60 Vbeta primers and 13 Jbeta primers. The data were produced by immunoSEQ multiplex PCR, yet TCRdb's version contains in-frame clones alone and is incomplete. This sample has approximately 130,000 clones, with about 78% found just once. Germline V gene sequence: CDR1 LNHDA, CDR2 SQIVND (reference sequence). CDR3 length equals 15 residues. Trimming removed 7 bases at V and 4 bases at J, with 19 bases between. The TCR comes from a man in his forties or fifties in good health and CMV-seropositive. The sample taken for sequencing was PBMCs. The rearrangement uses TRBV19 and TRBJ1-2; D uncertain. The CDR3 reads CASKEAGTLSYGYTF. DNA of the CDR3: TGTGCCAGTAAGGAGGCAGGCACCCTTTCCTATGGCTACACCTTC.